The 24 T cell receptor beta chains in this list originate from one sample, sequenced in a study of CD8 T cells in ankylosing spondylitis. TCRdb itself ran the 5' RACE reads through MiXCR, one entry per CDR3 protein. Of more than 300,000 distinct CDR3 sequences in the sample, 6.5% to 10% are singletons; the top ten hold approximately 15%. These TCRs are of unknown antigen specificity. Study results and limitations: Seemingly distinctive of ankylosing spondylitis blood was a TCR beta motif formed by eight highly homologous variants.

Sequenced sample: blood, either unsorted or a sorted T cell fraction (not recorded which). The receptors stem from a male donor with ankylosing spondylitis.

The table lists this clonotype with a few counts. This chain uses TRBV7-8 with TRBJ2-1; D remains ambiguous. The CDR3 has 12 amino acids. In germline, CDR1 is SGHVS, CDR2 FQNEAQ. V lost 5 bases and J lost 10, with 12 bases in between. The CDR3: CASSPTLEEQFF. The CDR3, as DNA: TGTGCCAGCAGCCCAACGCTAGAGGAGCAGTTCTTC.

V gene TRBV2 combines with J gene TRBJ2-7; 7 nucleotides agree with TRBD1. CDR1 is SNHLY and CDR2 is FYNNEI in the germline V gene. J was trimmed by 5 bases and V by 8 bases; bases with no gene match: 6. There are 12 residues in the CDR3. Written as DNA, the CDR3 is TGTGCCAGCCAGACAGGGAACCACGAGCAGTACTTC. It yields the protein CASQTGNHEQYF.

This clonotype was picked up a small number of times. V gene TRBV15 combines with J gene TRBJ2-3; 10 bases are a match to TRBD2. The CDR3 consists of 19 residues. V shed 1 base and J 6 bases; nucleotides not matched to a gene: 16. The V gene's germline CDR1 is LNHNV and CDR2 YYDKDF (reference sequence). CDR3 in amino acids: CATSRGLFGAGGLGDTQYF. CDR3 nucleotides: TGTGCCACCAGCAGAGGGCTTTTTGGAGCGGGAGGGTTGGGGGATACGCAGTATTTT.

The J gene is TRBJ2-1, the V gene TRBV7-7, with 7 bases identical to TRBD2. CDR1 and CDR2 (germline): SSHAT, FNYEAQ (reference sequence). The CDR3 totals 14 residues. The V segment lost 3 bases and the J segment 8 bases; nucleotides outside the gene matches: 7. This chain's CDR3 is CASSFGLERDEQFF. CDR3 in DNA: TGTGCCAGCAGCTTTGGACTAGAGAGAGATGAGCAGTTCTTC. The whole variable domain, remainder taken from reference TRBV7-7 and TRBJ2-1, is GAGVSQSPRYKVTKRGQDVTLRCDPISSHATLYWYQQALGQGPEFLTYFNYEAQPDKSGLPSDRFSAERPEGSISTLTIQRTEQRDSAMYRCASSFGLERDEQFFGPGTRLTVL.

This clonotype was recorded a few times. The rearrangement joins TRBV28 to TRBJ2-5, with D tentatively TRBD1 (5 bases). CDR1 is MDHEN and CDR2 is SYDVKM in the germline V gene. Between the trimmed V and J ends, which lost 5 bases and 5 bases, there was a span of 21 bases. This CDR3 region has 16 residues. The CDR3, as DNA: TGTGCCAGCAGTCTTGACCGGGCCCCTGGGGCCGAGACCCAGTACTTC. It codes for CASSLDRAPGAETQYF. Full variable domain (rest looked up from reference TRBV28 and TRBJ2-5): DVKVTQSSRYLVKRTGEKVFLECVQDMDHENMFWYRQDPGLGLRLIYFSYDVKMKEKGDIPEGYSVSREKKERFSLILESASTNQTSMYLCASSLDRAPGAETQYFGPGTRLLVL.

This clonotype has only a few counts. The chain is built from TRBV30 and TRBJ2-5; TRBD2 aligns across 8 bases. CDR3 length: 14 residues. From germline, CDR1 is GTSNPN and CDR2 SVGIG (reference sequence). With 0 bases clipped from V and 5 bases from J, the junction kept 5 bases outside the gene matches. CDR3 sequence reads: CAWSVAGVAETQYF. The CDR3 nucleotides are TGTGCCTGGAGTGTAGCGGGAGTGGCGGAGACCCAGTACTTC.

This clonotype was seen a few times. Here the CDR3 reads CASSIWTGGHLIGAYEQYF. CDR3 bases: TGTGCCAGTAGTATTTGGACAGGGGGTCACCTCATCGGCGCCTACGAGCAGTACTTC. The rearrangement uses TRBV19 and TRBJ2-7; 10 bases match TRBD1. The CDR3 covers 19 residues. Per germline, CDR1 LNHDA and CDR2 SQIVND (reference sequence). The ends lost 3 bases at V and 2 bases at J; junction bases unmatched: 16.

This clonotype was recorded a few times. The chain combines TRBV5-6 with TRBJ1-4, with D possibly TRBD1 on 5 matching bases. Trimming stripped 4 bases from V and 7 bases from J, with 11 bases between. The CDR3 consists of 13 residues. The germline CDR1 and CDR2 sequences are SGHDT and YYEEEE. This CDR3 is CASSGGAGEKLFF. CDR3 sequence (DNA): TGTGCCAGCAGCGGTGGGGCGGGTGAAAAACTGTTTTTT.

This clonotype was seen a handful of times. V is TRBV29-1 and J is TRBJ1-2, with D tentatively TRBD1 (5 bases). CDR3 length: 13 amino acids. Germline V gives CDR1 SQVTM, CDR2 ANQGSEA. The V end lost 7 bases, the J end lost 1 base, and 13 bases lay between the germline ends. CDR3: CSGSDSFNYGYTF. Here the CDR3 DNA reads TGCAGCGGGTCCGACAGTTTTAACTATGGCTACACCTTC.

The chain has TRBV29-1 and TRBJ2-2; 12 bases are a match to TRBD2. Germline V gene lookup returns CDR1 SQVTM and CDR2 ANQGSEA. The CDR3 runs 14 residues. The J segment lost 2 bases and the V segment lost 6 bases, leaving 1 base of the junction unmatched. The CDR3 bases are TGCAGCGTCGGACTAGCGGGAAACACCGGGGAGCTGTTTTTT. Translated: CSVGLAGNTGELFF.

The rearrangement joins TRBV6-1 to TRBJ2-3; D remains ambiguous. V was trimmed by 6 bases and J by 1 base, leaving 14 bases between them. The germline CDR1 and CDR2 sequences are MNHNS and SASEGT. The CDR3 contains 15 residues. The CDR3 sequence: CASRRTPAGTDTQYF. The CDR3 DNA is TGTGCCAGCAGACGGACCCCCGCGGGCACAGATACGCAGTATTTT.

This clonotype was counted between two and nine times. The rearrangement links TRBV27 to TRBJ2-5; D unresolved. Trimming stripped 3 bases from V and 2 bases from J, with 10 bases between. The V gene's germline CDR1 is MNHEY and CDR2 SMNVEV (reference sequence). This CDR3 contains 14 residues. The CDR3, as DNA: TGTGCCAGCAGTTTTTATAGCACACAAGAGACCCAGTACTTC. Its protein product is CASSFYSTQETQYF.

J is TRBJ2-4 and V is TRBV6-2 or TRBV6-3; 13 nucleotides align to TRBD2. CDR1 is MNHEY and CDR2 is SVGEGT in the germline V gene. Trimming cost V 5 bases and J 0 bases; bases outside gene matches: 7. This CDR3 is built from 18 residues. The CDR3 region has the DNA TGTGCCAGCAGTACCAGACTAGCGGGAGGTCTAGCCAAAAACATTCAGTACTTC. It encodes CASSTRLAGGLAKNIQYF.

The rearrangement links TRBV5-1 to TRBJ2-1, with TRBD2 matching over 10 bases. The CDR3 has 15 amino acids. V lost 1 base to trimming and J lost 8 bases; unmatched junction nucleotides: 6. Germline assignment: CDR1 SGHRS and CDR2 YFSETQ. CDR3 DNA sequence: TGCGCCAGCAGCTTGAGGCTAGCGGGAGTGGATGAGCAGTTCTTC. This gives the protein CASSLRLAGVDEQFF.

This clonotype was seen many times. The rearrangement uses TRBV7-8 and TRBJ1-1; TRBD1 agrees at 7 bases. The germline V gene encodes CDR1 SGHVS and CDR2 FQNEAQ. The CDR3 is 16 amino acids. After removal of 5 bases from V and 0 bases from J, the junction contained 9 bases not matched to a gene. The CDR3 DNA reads TGTGCCAGCAGCCCACCACAGGGGAGGATGAACACTGAAGCTTTCTTT. It yields the protein CASSPPQGRMNTEAFF.

The chain combines TRBV3-1 with TRBJ2-7, with 10 bases fitting TRBD2. Germline loops: CDR1 LGHDT, CDR2 YNNKEL (reference sequence). The CDR3 runs 19 residues. The V and J ends lost 1 base and 2 bases, in that order; junction bases with no gene match: 14. CDR3 coding DNA: TGTGCCAGCAGCCAAGTACTAGCGGGATACCCGAGCGAGGCCTACGAGCAGTACTTC. This codes for CASSQVLAGYPSEAYEQYF.

V and J are TRBV20-1 and TRBJ2-5; D unresolved. CDR1 is DFQATT and CDR2 is SNEGSKA in the germline V gene (reference sequence). Trimming took off 4 bases at V and 3 bases at J, with 6 bases between the two ends. The CDR3 consists of 11 residues. CDR3 sequence (DNA): TGCAGTGCTAACAAAAAAGAGACCCAGTACTTC. Its translation: CSANKKETQYF.

This clonotype was recorded many times. V usage is TRBV5-1 and J usage is TRBJ2-1; D is ambiguous. Germline V lookup: CDR1 SGHRS, CDR2 YFSETQ. Trimming took 4 bases from V and 6 from J, leaving 11 bases between them. This CDR3 region has 13 residues. DNA of the CDR3: TGCGCCAGCAGCACGACTGCCAGCAATGAGCAGTTCTTC. It translates to CASSTTASNEQFF.

This clonotype was recorded many times. V is TRBV20-1 and J is TRBJ2-7, with D possibly matching TRBD2 (6 bases). Germline values: CDR1 DFQATT, CDR2 SNEGSKA (reference sequence). The CDR3 extends over 11 amino acids. Trimming left V 6 bases short and J 4 bases short, with 10 bases between. The CDR3 spells CSARLEYEQYF. CDR3 sequence (DNA): TGCAGTGCAAGACTAGAATACGAGCAGTACTTC.

At least ten counts were recorded for this clonotype. This chain connects TRBV4-1 to TRBJ2-1; 7 nucleotides match TRBD2. J gave up 9 bases and V 1 base, and 9 bases lay outside the gene matches. Germline lookup yields CDR1 MGHRA and CDR2 YSYEKL. The CDR3 is 15 residues long. The CDR3 nucleotides read TGCGCCAGCAGCCAAGGTGGACTAGGTCGCGCTGAGCAGTTCTTC. Residues: CASSQGGLGRAEQFF.

This clonotype appeared a few times. This sequence joins TRBV30 and TRBJ2-7, with D tentatively TRBD1 or TRBD2 (5 bases each). Germline CDR1 and CDR2: GTSNPN and SVGIG (reference sequence). Trimming shortened V by 2 bases and J by 6 bases, and 14 bases separated the two germline ends. The CDR3 covers 13 residues. The CDR3 bases are TGTGCCTGGAGTTCCCGGGGCGGTCGCGAGCAGTACTTC. Encoded protein: CAWSSRGGREQYF. Full variable domain (missing parts from reference TRBV30 and TRBJ2-7): SQTIHQWPATLVQPVGSPLSLECTVEGTSNPNLYWYRQAAGRGLQLLFYSVGIGQISSEVPQNLSASRPQDRQFILSSKKLLLSDSGFYLCAWSSRGGREQYFGPGTRLTVT.

This clonotype was recorded at least ten times. The chain joins TRBV20-1 to TRBJ1-6, with D possibly being TRBD1 (5 bases). Germline values: CDR1 DFQATT, CDR2 SNEGSKA (reference sequence). V gave up 5 bases and J gave up 7 bases, with 12 bases separating them. The length of the CDR3 is 13 residues. The CDR3 loop reads CSAARDGNSPLHF. In DNA, the CDR3 is TGCAGTGCTGCCCGGGACGGGAATTCACCCCTCCACTTT.

This clonotype occurred once. The J gene is TRBJ2-7, the V gene TRBV20-1; 7 positions match TRBD1. The germline gives CDR1 DFQATT, CDR2 SNEGSKA (reference sequence). With V trimmed by 6 bases and J by 6 bases, 11 bases remained unmatched. The CDR3 is 13 residues long. DNA of the CDR3: TGCAGTGCGCTAACAGGGGCTCGCCTCGAGCAGTACTTC. It codes for CSALTGARLEQYF.

This clonotype was seen only a few times. The chain uses TRBV10-1 and TRBJ2-1; 8 bases are a match to TRBD2. The CDR3 extends over 16 amino acids. With 5 bases clipped from V and 1 base from J, the junction kept 7 bases outside the gene matches. Germline V gene sequence: CDR1 WNHNN, CDR2 SYGVQD (reference sequence). The CDR3 protein is CASSTSGSPSYNEQFF. Here the CDR3 DNA reads TGCGCCAGCAGTACGAGCGGGAGCCCTTCCTACAATGAGCAGTTCTTC.